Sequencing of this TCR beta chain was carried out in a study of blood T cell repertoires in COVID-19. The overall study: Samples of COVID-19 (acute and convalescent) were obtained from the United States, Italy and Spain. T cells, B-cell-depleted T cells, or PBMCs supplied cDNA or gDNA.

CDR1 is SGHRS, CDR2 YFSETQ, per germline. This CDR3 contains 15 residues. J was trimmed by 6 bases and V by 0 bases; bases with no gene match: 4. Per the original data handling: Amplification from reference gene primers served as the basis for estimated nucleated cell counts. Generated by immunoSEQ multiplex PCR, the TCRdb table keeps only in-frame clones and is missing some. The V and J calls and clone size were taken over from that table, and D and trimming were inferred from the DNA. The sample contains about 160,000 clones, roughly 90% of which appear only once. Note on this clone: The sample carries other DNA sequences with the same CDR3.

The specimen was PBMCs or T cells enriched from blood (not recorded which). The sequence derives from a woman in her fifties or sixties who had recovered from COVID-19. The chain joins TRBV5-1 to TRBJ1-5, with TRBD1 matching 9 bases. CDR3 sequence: CASSLEGTGSQPQHF. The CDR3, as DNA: TGCGCCAGCAGCTTGGAGGGGACAGGGTCTCAGCCCCAGCATTTT. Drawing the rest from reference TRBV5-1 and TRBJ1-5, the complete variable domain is KAGVTQTPRYLIKTRGQQVTLSCSPISGHRSVSWYQQTPGQGLQFLFEYFSETQRNKGNFPGRFSGRQFSNSRSEMNVSTLELGDSALYLCASSLEGTGSQPQHFGDGTRLSIL.